Sequencing of this T cell receptor (beta chain) was carried out in a study of Ad26.COV2.S vaccination and SARS-CoV-2 variants. Study overall: Recipients of Ad26.COV2.S got it intramuscularly, once or twice 56 days apart.

Clones were read by immunoSEQ multiplex PCR, and TCRdb kept only the in-frame ones, dropping some. The sample consists of about 350,000 clones, around 84% of them appearing once. General study points: Breadth, reportedly substantial, characterized the spike-specific CD8+ and CD4+ T cell responses after vaccination.

Only one count was recorded for this clone. Its antigen is not known. Treatment specified: roughly 18 received Ad26.COV2.S at low or high dose, single or two shots; about 5 received placebo; per-sample allocation not given. Material that was analyzed had been drawn on day 63 after the first vaccine or placebo injection. An Ad26 vector expressing Wuhan-strain SARS-CoV-2 spike constituted the vaccine. This sample comprised peripheral blood, obtained in a trial of Ad26.COV2.S vaccine versus placebo. This receptor was obtained from a person between 18 and 65 years old who received the Ad26.COV2.S COVID-19 vaccine or a placebo.

CDR3 in DNA: TGTGCCAGCAGTTTAACCGGGACAGGGGGCAGCGTTGAAGCTTTCTTT. Translating gives CASSLTGTGGSVEAFF. V gene TRBV28 combines with J gene TRBJ1-1, with 12 positions matching TRBD1. Per the germline V gene, CDR1 is MDHEN and CDR2 is SYDVKM. V trimming: 2 bases; J trimming: 7 bases; junction bases outside the gene matches: 8. The CDR3 has 16 amino acids.